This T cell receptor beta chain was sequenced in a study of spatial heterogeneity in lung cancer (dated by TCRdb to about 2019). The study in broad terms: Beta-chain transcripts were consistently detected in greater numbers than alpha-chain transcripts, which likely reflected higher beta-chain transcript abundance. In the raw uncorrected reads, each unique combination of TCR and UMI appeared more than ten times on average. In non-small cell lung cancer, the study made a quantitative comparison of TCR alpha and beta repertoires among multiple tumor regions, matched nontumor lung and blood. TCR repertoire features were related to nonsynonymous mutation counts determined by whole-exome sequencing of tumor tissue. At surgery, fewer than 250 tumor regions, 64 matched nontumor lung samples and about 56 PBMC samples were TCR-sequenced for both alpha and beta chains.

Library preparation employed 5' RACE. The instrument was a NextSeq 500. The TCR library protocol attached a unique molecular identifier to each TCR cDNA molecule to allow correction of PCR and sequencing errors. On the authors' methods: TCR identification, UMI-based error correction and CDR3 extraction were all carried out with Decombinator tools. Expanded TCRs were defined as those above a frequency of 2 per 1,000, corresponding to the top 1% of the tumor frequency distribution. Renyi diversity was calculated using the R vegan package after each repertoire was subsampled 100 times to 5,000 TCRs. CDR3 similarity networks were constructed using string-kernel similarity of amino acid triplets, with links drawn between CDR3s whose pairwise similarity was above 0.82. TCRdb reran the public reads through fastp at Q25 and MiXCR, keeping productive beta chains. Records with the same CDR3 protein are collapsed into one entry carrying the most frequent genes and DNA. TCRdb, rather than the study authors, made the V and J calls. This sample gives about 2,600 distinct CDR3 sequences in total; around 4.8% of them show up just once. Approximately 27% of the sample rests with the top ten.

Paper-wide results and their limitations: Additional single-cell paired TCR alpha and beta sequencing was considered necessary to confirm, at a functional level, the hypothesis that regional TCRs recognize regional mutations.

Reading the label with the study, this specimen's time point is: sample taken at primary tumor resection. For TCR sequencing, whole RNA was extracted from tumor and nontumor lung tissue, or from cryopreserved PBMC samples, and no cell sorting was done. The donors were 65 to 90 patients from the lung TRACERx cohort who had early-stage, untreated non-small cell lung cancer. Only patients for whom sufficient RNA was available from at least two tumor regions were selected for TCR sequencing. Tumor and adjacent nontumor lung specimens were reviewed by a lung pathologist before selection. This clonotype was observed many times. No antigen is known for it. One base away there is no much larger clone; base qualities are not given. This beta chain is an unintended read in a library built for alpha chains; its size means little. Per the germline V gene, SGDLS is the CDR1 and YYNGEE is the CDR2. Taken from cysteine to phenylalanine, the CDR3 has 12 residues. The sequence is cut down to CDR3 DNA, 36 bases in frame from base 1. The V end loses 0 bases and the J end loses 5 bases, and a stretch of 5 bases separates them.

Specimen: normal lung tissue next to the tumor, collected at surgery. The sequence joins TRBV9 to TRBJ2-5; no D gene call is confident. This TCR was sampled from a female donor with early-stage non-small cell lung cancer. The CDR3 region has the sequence CASSVGLETQYF. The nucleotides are TGTGCCAGCAGCGTAGGTTTGGAGACCCAGTACTTC.